The next 8 T cell receptor beta chains were all read from a single sample in a study of CD8 T cells in ankylosing spondylitis. Findings and caveats of the study: In ankylosing spondylitis blood, a motif of several highly homologous TCR beta variants appeared characteristic.

No cognate antigen is known for these TCRs. TCRdb passed the 5' RACE reads through MiXCR, listing each CDR3 protein once. The sample includes 220,000 or so distinct CDR3 sequences, about 16% seen only once; the top ten take more than 40%. Sample: blood, either unsorted or a sorted T cell fraction (not recorded which). Receptors were obtained from a male donor with ankylosing spondylitis.

This clonotype was found many times. V gene TRBV4-1 combines with J gene TRBJ1-1; the match to TRBD1 covers 7 bases. From germline, CDR1 is MGHRA and CDR2 YSYEKL. V was clipped by 4 bases and J by 0 bases; unmatched bases: 26. This CDR3 comprises 22 residues. In DNA, the CDR3 is TGCGCCAGCAGCCGAAAGAGGTTCGATCGAAGACAGGGAATACGATTGAACACTGAAGCTTTCTTT. Translated: CASSRKRFDRRQGIRLNTEAFF.

This clonotype was observed a few times. V usage is TRBV11-2 and J usage is TRBJ1-2; tentatively, D is TRBD1 (5 bases). CDR1 is SGHAT and CDR2 is FQNNGV in the germline V gene. Trimming pared 6 bases from V and 2 bases from J, leaving 13 bases between. The CDR3 length is 14 residues. DNA for the CDR3: TGTGCCAGCAGTGCAACAGGAGGAAACTATGGCTACACCTTC. Protein product: CASSATGGNYGYTF.

This clonotype was seen more than once but under ten times. V is TRBV12-3 or TRBV12-4 and J is TRBJ2-7; 9 nucleotides agree with TRBD1. The CDR3 length is 14 residues. V shed 3 bases and J 5 bases; nucleotides not matched to a gene: 5. CDR3 in amino acids: CASSFGTGFNEQYF. In DNA, the CDR3 is TGTGCCAGCAGTTTTGGGACAGGGTTCAACGAGCAGTACTTC.

The chain is built from TRBV4-2 and TRBJ1-1; a possible D gene is TRBD1 (5 bases). Trimming pared 2 bases from V and 2 bases from J, leaving 15 bases between. The CDR3 consists of 16 residues. The germline V gene has CDR1 LGHNA and CDR2 YNFKEQ. CDR3 coding DNA: TGTGCCAGCAGCCAAAATCTCGGGACTGGAAACACTGAAGCTTTCTTT. Its protein is CASSQNLGTGNTEAFF.

The sample holds a few counts of this clonotype. The V call is TRBV2, the J call TRBJ2-1; 12 bases are shared with TRBD2. The trim removed 10 bases at V and 8 bases at J, leaving 9 bases unmatched. The germline gives CDR1 SNHLY, CDR2 FYNNEI. The CDR3 runs to 14 residues. CDR3 loop: CATHETSGGDEQFF. In nucleotides, the CDR3 is TGTGCCACCCACGAGACTAGCGGGGGAGATGAGCAGTTCTTC.

This chain joins TRBV11-1 and TRBJ2-2, with 9 positions matching TRBD2. The length of the CDR3 is 18 residues. The V and J ends lost 0 bases and 0 bases, in that order; junction bases with no gene match: 5. Per germline, CDR1 SGHAT and CDR2 FQDESV (reference sequence). The CDR3, as DNA: TGTGCCAGCAGCTTAGCGCATCGACTAGCGGCGAACACCGGGGAGCTGTTTTTT. It codes for CASSLAHRLAANTGELFF.

This clonotype was found a few times. This sequence joins TRBV5-1 and TRBJ1-1, with D uncertain. This CDR3 contains 15 residues. The V and J ends lost 2 bases and 0 bases respectively, with 11 bases between them. Germline V CDR1 and CDR2: SGHRS, YFSETQ. The CDR3 sequence is CASSFSQTMNTEAFF. CDR3 in DNA: TGCGCCAGCAGCTTCAGTCAGACAATGAACACTGAAGCTTTCTTT.

This clonotype was observed many times. The V call is TRBV12-3 or TRBV12-4, the J call TRBJ2-5; 10 bases are a match to TRBD2. V trimming: 8 bases; J trimming: 0 bases; junction bases outside the gene matches: 3. The CDR3 contains 14 residues. This CDR3 is CASQREGNQETQYF. The CDR3 DNA reads TGTGCCAGCCAGCGGGAGGGGAACCAAGAGACCCAGTACTTC.